The 27 T cell receptor beta chains presented below share a single source sample, sequenced in a study of blood T cell repertoires in COVID-19. Method: immunoSEQ multiplex PCR; TCRdb's copy keeps in-frame clones and lacks some. The profile shows about 280,000 clones, roughly 90% of them singletons. The sample comprised peripheral blood. These receptors came from a man younger than 35 with active or convalescent COVID-19.

This clone occurred a few times. The chain joins TRBV7-9 to TRBJ2-4; D perhaps matches TRBD1 (9 bases). The CDR3 covers 19 residues. With 1 base removed from V and 0 bases from J, the gap between germline ends came to 19 bases. In germline, CDR1 is SEHNR, CDR2 FQNEAQ (reference sequence). The CDR3, as DNA: TGTGCCAGCAGCTTAGAGCGGGGGACAGGGACCTTAGCCAAAAACATTCAGTACTTC. Translating it yields CASSLERGTGTLAKNIQYF.

The rearrangement uses TRBV28 and TRBJ2-3, with TRBD2 identical over 14 bases. V trimming: 7 bases; J trimming: 5 bases; junction bases outside the gene matches: 11. Germline V gene data show CDR1 as MDHEN and CDR2 as SYDVKM. The CDR3 contains 17 residues. The CDR3 coding sequence is TGTGCCAGCATCGGGACTAGCGGGGGAGGTACCCTAGATACGCAGTATTTT. Protein product: CASIGTSGGGTLDTQYF.

This chain connects TRBV5-4 to TRBJ2-1, with 9 nucleotides matching TRBD1. The ends lost 2 bases at V and 7 bases at J; junction bases unmatched: 4. The CDR3 is made up of 14 amino acids. Per the germline V gene, CDR1 is SGHNT and CDR2 is YYREEE (reference sequence). The CDR3 nucleotides read TGTGCCAGCAGCTTCCCAGGGACAGGGAATGAGCAGTTCTTC. It yields the protein CASSFPGTGNEQFF.

V usage is TRBV15 and J usage is TRBJ2-1; the match to TRBD2 covers 7 bases. Germline CDR1 and CDR2: LNHNV and YYDKDF (reference sequence). J gave up 5 bases and V 1 base, and 11 bases lay outside the gene matches. CDR3 length: 17 amino acids. CDR3 region: CATSRGSDWTSHNEQFF. As DNA, the CDR3 is TGTGCCACCAGCAGAGGGTCGGATTGGACTAGTCACAATGAGCAGTTCTTC.

V gene TRBV2 combines with J gene TRBJ1-2; the D gene is possibly TRBD1 (5 bases). The V and J ends lost 4 bases and 4 bases respectively, with 10 bases between them. This CDR3 has 13 amino acids. CDR1 SNHLY and CDR2 FYNNEI come from the germline V gene. DNA of the CDR3: TGTGCCAGCAGTGGGGGGGTACCCTATGGCTACACCTTC. Protein sequence: CASSGGVPYGYTF. The full variable domain, completed using reference TRBV2 and TRBJ1-2, is EPEVTQTPSHQVTQMGQEVILRCVPISNHLYFYWYRQILGQKVEFLVSFYNNEISEKSEIFDDQFSVERPDGSNFTLKIRSTKLEDSAMYFCASSGGVPYGYTFGSGTRLTVV.

This rearrangement joins TRBV6-5 to TRBJ1-2; TRBD1 is a possible D gene (5 bases). The V gene lost 2 bases and the J gene lost 4 bases, with 11 bases spanning the gap. CDR1 is MNHEY and CDR2 is SVGAGI in the germline V gene. The CDR3 runs 14 residues. CDR3 sequence: CASSYGREVYGYTF. The CDR3 DNA reads TGTGCCAGCAGTTACGGCAGGGAGGTCTATGGCTACACCTTC.

The chain recombines TRBV6-5 with TRBJ1-2, with 7 bases identical to TRBD1. There are 13 residues in the CDR3. Germline V CDR1 and CDR2: MNHEY, SVGAGI. V was clipped by 7 bases and J by 3 bases; unmatched bases: 5. CDR3 loop: CASKGQADYGYTF. In DNA, the CDR3 is TGTGCCAGCAAAGGACAGGCCGACTATGGCTACACCTTC.

The rearrangement joins TRBV9 to TRBJ1-4; no clear D. Germline V gene data show CDR1 as SGDLS and CDR2 as YYNGEE. The length of the CDR3 is 15 residues. Trimming cost V 4 bases and J 0 bases, with 10 bases left between them. CDR3 sequence reads: CASSTSGATNEKLFF. Written as DNA, the CDR3 is TGTGCCAGCAGCACTTCAGGTGCAACTAATGAAAAACTGTTTTTT. The entire variable domain, with the rest obtained from reference TRBV9 and TRBJ1-4, is as follows: DSGVTQTPKHLITATGQRVTLRCSPRSGDLSVYWYQQSLDQGLQFLIQYYNGEERAKGNILERFSAQQFPDLHSELNLSSLELGDSALYFCASSTSGATNEKLFFGSGTQLSVL.

The genes are TRBV29-1 and TRBJ1-2; TRBD1 might be the D (6 bases). V shed 1 base and J shed 2 bases, with 8 bases lying between them. The CDR3 has 13 amino acids. Per the germline V gene, CDR1 is SQVTM and CDR2 is ANQGSEA. The CDR3 DNA sequence: TGCAGCGTTGAAGGGCAGGGGAACTATGGCTACACCTTC. Amino acids: CSVEGQGNYGYTF.

V is TRBV11-2 and J is TRBJ2-3, with D tentatively TRBD1 (6 bases). CDR1 is SGHAT and CDR2 is FQNNGV in the germline V gene. This CDR3 contains 15 residues. V lost 1 base, J lost 4 bases, and 12 bases lay in between. This CDR3 is CASSLGNRAADTQYF. The CDR3 bases are TGTGCCAGCAGCTTAGGAAACAGGGCCGCAGATACGCAGTATTTT.

The J gene is TRBJ1-6, the V gene TRBV19; no firm D call. Germline assignment: CDR1 LNHDA and CDR2 SQIVND (reference sequence). Trimming stripped 6 bases from V and 0 bases from J, with 12 bases between. The CDR3 covers 16 residues. CDR3 nucleotide sequence: TGTGCCAGTAGACTGACGGGAAGCTCCTATAATTCACCCCTCCACTTT. The encoded protein is CASRLTGSSYNSPLHF.

This chain joins TRBV27 and TRBJ1-5; TRBD1 might be the D (5 bases). CDR3 length: 18 residues. The V gene's germline CDR1 is MNHEY and CDR2 SMNVEV (reference sequence). The V end lost 2 bases, the J end lost 1 base, and 18 bases lay between the germline ends. CDR3 region: CASSLRSQGERSNQPQHF. The CDR3 DNA reads as TGTGCCAGCAGTTTAAGGAGTCAGGGCGAGAGGAGCAATCAGCCCCAGCATTTT.

The chain is built from TRBV9 and TRBJ1-2, with D tentatively TRBD1 (6 bases). V was pared by 4 bases and J by 3 bases, with 10 bases between. The CDR3 loop spans 13 amino acids. Germline V gene sequence: CDR1 SGDLS, CDR2 YYNGEE. CDR3 DNA sequence: TGTGCCAGCAGCACAGGGCCTTACTATGGCTACACCTTC. This gives the protein CASSTGPYYGYTF.

J is TRBJ2-5 and V is TRBV12-5, with 10 bases matching TRBD1. The CDR3 totals 13 residues. Germline-derived CDR1 and CDR2 are LGHNT and FRNRAP. J lost 6 bases, V lost 6 bases, and 4 bases had no gene match. CDR3 nucleotide sequence: TGTGCTAGTGGACGGGACAGGGGACAGACCCAGTACTTC. This codes for CASGRDRGQTQYF.

The chain carries TRBV7-9 and TRBJ2-1, with a tentative D call TRBD2 (6 bases). There are 16 residues in the CDR3. The V end lost 1 base, the J end lost 5 bases, and 15 bases lay between the germline ends. From germline, CDR1 is SEHNR and CDR2 FQNEAQ (reference sequence). The CDR3 here is CASSLVSGLAHNEQFF. In nucleotides, the CDR3 is TGTGCCAGCAGCTTAGTTTCGGGACTTGCTCACAATGAGCAGTTCTTC. Full variable domain (remainder filled in from reference TRBV7-9 and TRBJ2-1): DTGVSQNPRHKITKRGQNVTFRCDPISEHNRLYWYRQTLGQGPEFLTYFQNEAQLEKSRLLSDRFSAERPKGSFSTLEIQRTEQGDSAMYLCASSLVSGLAHNEQFFGPGTRLTVL.

V and J are TRBV6-1 and TRBJ1-1; D is undetermined. V shed 2 bases and J shed 7 bases, with 14 bases lying between them. Germline V gene sequence: CDR1 MNHNS, CDR2 SASEGT. The CDR3 sequence is 14 residues long. CDR3 amino acids: CASSEPAGLFEAFF. CDR3 nucleotide sequence: TGTGCCAGCAGTGAACCGGCAGGCCTTTTTGAAGCTTTCTTT.

The chain joins TRBV18 to TRBJ2-7, with 10 bases identical to TRBD1. V shed 6 bases, J shed 10 bases, and the junction held 9 bases outside the gene matches. Germline V gives CDR1 KGHSH, CDR2 LQKENI. This CDR3 spans 13 amino acids. Here the CDR3 reads CASSSRQGASQYF. The CDR3 DNA reads as TGTGCCAGCTCGTCAAGACAGGGGGCGAGTCAGTACTTC.

CDR3 nucleotide sequence: TGTGCCAGCAGACCCCAGGGGGCGGTGTCTGGAAACACCATATATTTT. Translating it yields CASRPQGAVSGNTIYF. The genes are TRBV11-2 and TRBJ1-3; 8 nucleotides agree with TRBD1. V was pared by 6 bases and J by 1 base, with 8 bases of the junction left unmatched. The V gene's germline CDR1 is SGHAT and CDR2 FQNNGV. The CDR3 covers 16 residues. Filled out from reference TRBV11-2 and TRBJ1-3, the complete variable domain reads EAGVAQSPRYKIIEKRQSVAFWCNPISGHATLYWYQQILGQGPKLLIQFQNNGVVDDSQLPKDRFSAERLKGVDSTLKIQPAKLEDSAVYLCASRPQGAVSGNTIYFGEGSWLTVV.

This clone was observed a handful of times. V usage is TRBV6-5 and J usage is TRBJ1-1, with 8 bases aligning to TRBD1. With 6 bases clipped from V and 7 bases from J, the junction kept 7 bases outside the gene matches. The CDR3 is 13 residues long. Germline assignment: CDR1 MNHEY and CDR2 SVGAGI. The CDR3 sequence: CASRYQGAVEAFF. The CDR3 DNA sequence: TGTGCCAGCAGGTATCAGGGGGCAGTTGAAGCTTTCTTT.

The V call is TRBV25-1, the J call TRBJ2-5; D gene unclear. The CDR3 has 13 amino acids. V shed 6 bases and J shed 1 base, with 9 bases lying between them. The germline CDR1 and CDR2 sequences are MGHDK and SYGVNS. CDR3 in amino acids: CASSLMSQETQYF. In nucleotides, the CDR3 is TGTGCCAGCAGCCTTATGTCCCAAGAGACCCAGTACTTC. The full variable domain, rest sourced from reference TRBV25-1 and TRBJ2-5, is EADIYQTPRYLVIGTGKKITLECSQTMGHDKMYWYQQDPGMELHLIHYSYGVNSTEKGDLSSESTVSRIRTEHFPLTLESARPSHTSQYLCASSLMSQETQYFGPGTRLLVL.

The count of this clone is one. The rearrangement uses TRBV5-5 and TRBJ2-7, with 7 bases fitting TRBD1. Trimming cost V 0 bases and J 0 bases; bases outside gene matches: 12. Germline CDR1 and CDR2: SGHKS and YYEKEE (reference sequence). The CDR3 spans 18 residues. CDR3 nucleotide sequence: TGTGCCAGCAGCTTGGCCGGGGACAGCTCCTCAAGCTCCTACGAGCAGTACTTC. Amino acid sequence: CASSLAGDSSSSSYEQYF. Full variable domain (outside the CDR3, taken from reference TRBV5-5 and TRBJ2-7): DAGVTQSPTHLIKTRGQQVTLRCSPISGHKSVSWYQQVLGQGPQFIFQYYEKEERGRGNFPDRFSARQFPNYSSELNVNALLLGDSALYLCASSLAGDSSSSSYEQYFGPGTRLTVT.

The J gene is TRBJ1-2, the V gene TRBV4-1; D is perhaps TRBD1 (6 bases). Germline CDR1 reads MGHRA; CDR2 reads YSYEKL. Trimming removed 0 bases at V and 7 bases at J, with 12 bases between. CDR3 length equals 14 residues. Here the CDR3 DNA reads TGCGCCAGCAGCCAAGAAGCAGGGGTAGGTGGCTACACCTTC. This translates into CASSQEAGVGGYTF.

The rearrangement uses TRBV9 and TRBJ1-5; D gene unclear. Trimming shortened V by 2 bases and J by 4 bases, and 13 bases separated the two germline ends. The length of the CDR3 is 15 residues. Germline loops: CDR1 SGDLS, CDR2 YYNGEE. This CDR3 reads CASSVAGLKNQPQHF. The DNA of the CDR3 is TGTGCCAGCAGCGTGGCAGGCCTAAAAAATCAGCCCCAGCATTTT.

This chain uses TRBV2 with TRBJ2-5, with TRBD1 matching over 11 bases. The junction had 4 bases not matched to a gene; V was cut back by 6 bases and J by 7 bases. Germline V gives CDR1 SNHLY, CDR2 FYNNEI. The CDR3 runs to 13 residues. This CDR3 reads CASRDRGPGTQYF. The CDR3 DNA is TGTGCCAGCAGGGACAGGGGGCCGGGGACCCAGTACTTC.

The chain joins TRBV7-9 to TRBJ2-7, with D tentatively TRBD2 (7 bases). The CDR3 runs 16 residues. Trimming took 3 bases from V and 0 from J, leaving 15 bases between them. Per the germline V gene, CDR1 is SEHNR and CDR2 is FQNEAQ (reference sequence). For the CDR3, the DNA is TGTGCCAGCAGCTTTCCGGGGGGCCTCAGCTCCTACGAGCAGTACTTC. This codes for CASSFPGGLSSYEQYF.

The table lists this clone with a count of one. The chain combines TRBV7-2 with TRBJ1-1, with no clear D. Trimming cost V 4 bases and J 4 bases, with 13 bases left between them. The germline CDR1 and CDR2 sequences are SGHTA and FQGNSA. This CDR3 contains 14 residues. The CDR3 DNA is TGTGCCAGCAGCTCATGGGAGGGATCCACTGAAGCTTTCTTT. Translating it yields CASSSWEGSTEAFF.

V is TRBV12-5 and J is TRBJ1-6; D perhaps matches TRBD1 (5 bases). The CDR3 totals 18 residues. From germline, CDR1 is LGHNT and CDR2 FRNRAP. The germline V and J ends were trimmed by 3 bases and 7 bases, with 22 bases remaining between them. The CDR3 coding sequence is TGTGCTAGTGGTTTCTATGTGCCTATCGGGGGAGGGAATTCACCCCTCCACTTT. It encodes CASGFYVPIGGGNSPLHF.